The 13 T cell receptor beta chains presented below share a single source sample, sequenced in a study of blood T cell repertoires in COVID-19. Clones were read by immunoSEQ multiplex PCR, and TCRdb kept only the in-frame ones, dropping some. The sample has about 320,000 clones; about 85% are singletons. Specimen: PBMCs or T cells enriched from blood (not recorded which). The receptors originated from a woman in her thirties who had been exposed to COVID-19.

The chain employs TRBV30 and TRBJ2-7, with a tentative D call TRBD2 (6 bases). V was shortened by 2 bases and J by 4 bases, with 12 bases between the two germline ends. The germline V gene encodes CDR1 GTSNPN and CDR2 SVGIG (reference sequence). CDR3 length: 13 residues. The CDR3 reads CAWSPGDRYEQYF. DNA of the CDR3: TGTGCCTGGAGTCCGGGGGATAGGTACGAGCAGTACTTC.

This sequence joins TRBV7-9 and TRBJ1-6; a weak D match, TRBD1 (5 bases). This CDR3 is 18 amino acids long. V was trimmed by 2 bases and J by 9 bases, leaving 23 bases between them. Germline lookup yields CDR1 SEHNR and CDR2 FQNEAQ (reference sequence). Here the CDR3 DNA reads TGTGCCAGCAGCTTACTCCACCCGGACAAGGTGATCGGTTCACCCCTCCACTTT. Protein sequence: CASSLLHPDKVIGSPLHF.

The CDR3 protein is CASSFGVGTGNTEAFF. CDR3 in DNA: TGTGCCAGCAGCTTCGGAGTTGGAACAGGGAACACTGAAGCTTTCTTT. The rearrangement links TRBV5-4 to TRBJ1-1; tentative D call: TRBD1 (5 bases). The germline CDR1 and CDR2 sequences are SGHNT and YYREEE (reference sequence). Trimming cost V 2 bases and J 1 base, with 15 bases left between them. The CDR3 is 16 amino acids.

CDR3 DNA: TGCGCCAGCAGCCTAGGGGGGGTCGTGGTAAAGCTAGCCAAAAACATTCAGTACTTC. Translation gives CASSLGGVVVKLAKNIQYF. This chain connects TRBV4-3 to TRBJ2-4; a possible D gene is TRBD2 (7 bases). The CDR3 loop spans 19 amino acids. V lost 4 bases, J lost 0 bases, and 22 bases lay in between. The germline V gene has CDR1 LGHNA and CDR2 YSLEER.

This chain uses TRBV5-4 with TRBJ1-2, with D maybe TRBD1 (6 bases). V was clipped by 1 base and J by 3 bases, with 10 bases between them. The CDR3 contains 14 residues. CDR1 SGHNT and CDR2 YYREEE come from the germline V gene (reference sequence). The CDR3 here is CASSLPPGDYGYTF. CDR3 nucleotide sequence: TGTGCCAGCAGCTTGCCGCCAGGGGACTATGGCTACACCTTC.

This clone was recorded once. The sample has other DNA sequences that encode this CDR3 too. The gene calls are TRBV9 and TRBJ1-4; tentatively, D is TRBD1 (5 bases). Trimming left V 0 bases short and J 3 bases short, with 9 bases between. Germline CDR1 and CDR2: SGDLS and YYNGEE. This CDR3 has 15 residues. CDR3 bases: TGTGCCAGCAGCGTAGCGGGGGGATCTAATGAAAAACTGTTTTTT. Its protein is CASSVAGGSNEKLFF.

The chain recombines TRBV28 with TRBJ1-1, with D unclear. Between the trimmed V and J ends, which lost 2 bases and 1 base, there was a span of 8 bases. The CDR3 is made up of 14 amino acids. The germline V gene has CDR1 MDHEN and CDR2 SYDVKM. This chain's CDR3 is CASSLGPGNTEAFF. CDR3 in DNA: TGTGCCAGCAGTTTAGGCCCAGGGAACACTGAAGCTTTCTTT.

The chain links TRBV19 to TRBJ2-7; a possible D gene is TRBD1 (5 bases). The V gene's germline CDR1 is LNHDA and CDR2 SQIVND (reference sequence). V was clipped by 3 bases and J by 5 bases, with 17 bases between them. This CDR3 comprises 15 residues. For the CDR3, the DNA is TGTGCCAGTAGTATTATTATTGGTGGCAGGGACGAGCAGTACTTC. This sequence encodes CASSIIIGGRDEQYF.

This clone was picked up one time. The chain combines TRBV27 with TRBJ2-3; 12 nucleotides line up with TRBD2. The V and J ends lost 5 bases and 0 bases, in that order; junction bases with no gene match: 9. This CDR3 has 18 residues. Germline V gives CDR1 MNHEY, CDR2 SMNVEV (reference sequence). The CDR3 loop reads CASSPYWTSGVSTDTQYF. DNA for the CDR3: TGTGCCAGCAGTCCATACTGGACTAGCGGGGTGAGCACAGATACGCAGTATTTT.

The CDR3 loop is CASSGPSGAQETQYF. The CDR3 coding sequence is TGTGCCAGCAGTGGTCCTAGCGGGGCTCAAGAGACCCAGTACTTC. The chain joins TRBV2 to TRBJ2-5; 9 bases fit TRBD2. The CDR3 has 15 residues. The V gene's germline CDR1 is SNHLY and CDR2 FYNNEI. With V trimmed by 4 bases and J by 2 bases, 5 bases remained unmatched.

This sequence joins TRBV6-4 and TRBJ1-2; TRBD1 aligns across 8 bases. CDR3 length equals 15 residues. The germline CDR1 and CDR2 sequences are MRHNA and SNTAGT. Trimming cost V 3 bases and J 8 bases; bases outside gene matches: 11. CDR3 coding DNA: TGTGCCAGCAGTGATTCCTACCAGGGGGCTGGCGGCTACACCTTC. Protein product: CASSDSYQGAGGYTF.

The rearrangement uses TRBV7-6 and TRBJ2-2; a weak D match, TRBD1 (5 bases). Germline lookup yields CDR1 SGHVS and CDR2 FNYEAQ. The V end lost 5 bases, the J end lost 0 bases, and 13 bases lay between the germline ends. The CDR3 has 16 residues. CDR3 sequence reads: CASSLQGPPNTGELFF. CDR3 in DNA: TGTGCCAGCAGCCTTCAGGGTCCCCCGAACACCGGGGAGCTGTTTTTT.

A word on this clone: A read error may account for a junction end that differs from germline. The chain's CDR3 is CASSLGSGGDNEQFF. CDR3 bases: TGTGCTAGCAGCTTAGGTAGCGGGGGAGACAATGAGCAGTTCTTC. J is TRBJ2-1 and V is TRBV7-7, with TRBD2 identical over 9 bases. CDR1 SSHAT and CDR2 FNYEAQ come from the germline V gene (reference sequence). This CDR3 contains 15 residues.